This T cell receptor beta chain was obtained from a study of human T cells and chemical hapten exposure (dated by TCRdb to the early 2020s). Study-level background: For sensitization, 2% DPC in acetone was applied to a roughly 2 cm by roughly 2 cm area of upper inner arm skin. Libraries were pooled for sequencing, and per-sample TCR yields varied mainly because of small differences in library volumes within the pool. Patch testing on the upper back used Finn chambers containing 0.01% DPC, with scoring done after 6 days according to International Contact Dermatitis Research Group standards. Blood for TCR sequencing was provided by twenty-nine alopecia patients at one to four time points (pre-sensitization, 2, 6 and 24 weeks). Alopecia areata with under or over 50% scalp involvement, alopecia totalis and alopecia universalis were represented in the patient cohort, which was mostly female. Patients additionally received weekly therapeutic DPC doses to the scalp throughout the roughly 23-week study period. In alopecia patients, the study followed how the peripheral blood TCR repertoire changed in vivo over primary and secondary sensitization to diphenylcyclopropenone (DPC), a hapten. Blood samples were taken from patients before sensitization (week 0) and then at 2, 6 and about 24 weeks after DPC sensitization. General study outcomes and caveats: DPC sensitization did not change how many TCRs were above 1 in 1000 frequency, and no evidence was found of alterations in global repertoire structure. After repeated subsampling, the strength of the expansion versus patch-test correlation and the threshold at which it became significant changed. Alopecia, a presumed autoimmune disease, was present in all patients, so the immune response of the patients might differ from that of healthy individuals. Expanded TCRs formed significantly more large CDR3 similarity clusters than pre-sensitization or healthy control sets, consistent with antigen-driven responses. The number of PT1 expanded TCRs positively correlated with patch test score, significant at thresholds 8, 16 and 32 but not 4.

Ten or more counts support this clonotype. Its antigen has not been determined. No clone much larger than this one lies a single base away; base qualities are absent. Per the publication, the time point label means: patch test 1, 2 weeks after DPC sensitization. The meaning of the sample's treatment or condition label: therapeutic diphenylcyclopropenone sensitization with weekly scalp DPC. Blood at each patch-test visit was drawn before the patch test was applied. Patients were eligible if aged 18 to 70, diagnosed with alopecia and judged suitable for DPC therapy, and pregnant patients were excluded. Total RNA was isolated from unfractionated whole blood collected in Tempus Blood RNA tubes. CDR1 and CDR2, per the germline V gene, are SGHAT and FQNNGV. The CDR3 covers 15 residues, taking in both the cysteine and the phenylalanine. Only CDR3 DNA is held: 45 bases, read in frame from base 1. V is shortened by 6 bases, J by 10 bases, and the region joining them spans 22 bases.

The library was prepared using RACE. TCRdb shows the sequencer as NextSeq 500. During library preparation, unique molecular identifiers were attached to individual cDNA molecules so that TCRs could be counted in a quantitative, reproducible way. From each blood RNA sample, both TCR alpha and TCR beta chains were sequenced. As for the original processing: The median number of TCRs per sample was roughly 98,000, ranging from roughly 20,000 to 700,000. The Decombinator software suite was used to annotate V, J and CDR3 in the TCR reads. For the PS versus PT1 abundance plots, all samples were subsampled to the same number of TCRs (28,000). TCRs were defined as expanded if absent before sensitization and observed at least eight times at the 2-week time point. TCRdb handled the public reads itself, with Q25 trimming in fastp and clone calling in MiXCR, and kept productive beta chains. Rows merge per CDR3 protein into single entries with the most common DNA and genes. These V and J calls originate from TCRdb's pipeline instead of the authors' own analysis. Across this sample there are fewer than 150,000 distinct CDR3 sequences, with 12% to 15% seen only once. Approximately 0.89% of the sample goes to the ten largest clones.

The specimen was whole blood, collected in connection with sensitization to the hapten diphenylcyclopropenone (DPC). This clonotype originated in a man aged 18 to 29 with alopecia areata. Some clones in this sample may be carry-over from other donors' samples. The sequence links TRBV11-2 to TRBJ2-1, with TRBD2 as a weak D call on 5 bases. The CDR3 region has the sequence CASSQLERGRGEQFF. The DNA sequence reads TGTGCCAGCAGTCAACTAGAGAGAGGGAGAGGGGAGCAGTTCTTC.